This T cell receptor (beta chain) was recovered during a study of T cell changes during pregnancy in multiple sclerosis. Some clones are missing from TCRdb's copy, which holds only in-frame ones; the method was immunoSEQ multiplex PCR. The table shows roughly 90,000 clones, with about 91% occurring only once. The sequences come from peripheral blood, collected before pregnancy. The clonotype was recovered from a female donor with multiple sclerosis, enrolled in a pregnancy study.

The CDR3, as DNA: TGTGCCAGTAGTTCCGGGACAGGGTTCGGCTACACCTTC. The encoded protein is CASSSGTGFGYTF. This rearrangement joins TRBV19 to TRBJ1-2; 9 nucleotides agree with TRBD1. There are 13 residues in the CDR3. The germline V gene has CDR1 LNHDA and CDR2 SQIVND (reference sequence). Unmatched junction bases numbered 6, after V lost 5 bases and J lost 8 bases. Variable domain in full (rest from reference TRBV19 and TRBJ1-2): DGGITQSPKYLFRKEGQNVTLSCEQNLNHDAMYWYRQDPGQGLRLIYYSQIVNDFQKGDIAEGYSVSREKKESFPLTVTSAQKNPTAFYLCASSSGTGFGYTFGSGTRLTVV.